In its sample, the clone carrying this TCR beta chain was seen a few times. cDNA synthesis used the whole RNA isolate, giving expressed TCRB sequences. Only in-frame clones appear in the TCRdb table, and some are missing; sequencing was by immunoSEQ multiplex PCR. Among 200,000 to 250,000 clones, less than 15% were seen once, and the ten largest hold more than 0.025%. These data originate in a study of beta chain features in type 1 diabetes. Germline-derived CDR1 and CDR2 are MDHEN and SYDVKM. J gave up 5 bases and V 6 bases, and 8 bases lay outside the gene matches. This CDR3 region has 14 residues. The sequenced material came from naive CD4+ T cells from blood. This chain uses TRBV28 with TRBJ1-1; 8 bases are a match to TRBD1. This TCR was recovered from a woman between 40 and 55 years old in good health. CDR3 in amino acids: CASSRQGRWTEAFF. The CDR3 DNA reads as TGTGCCAGCAGCCGACAGGGGAGATGGACTGAAGCTTTCTTT.